Listed here are 20 T cell receptor beta chains from one sample, sequenced in a study of blood T cell repertoires in COVID-19. Using immunoSEQ multiplex PCR, the repertoire was profiled, and TCRdb retains in-frame clones only, with some absent. The data contain hundreds of thousands of clones, about 89% of them singletons. Material for sequencing was peripheral blood. These receptors originate from a woman between 50 and 59 years old with COVID-19, enrolled during active disease.

The genes are TRBV3-1 (or the pseudogene TRBV3-2) and TRBJ1-4, with unresolved D. This CDR3 region has 16 residues. Germline loops: CDR1 LGHDT, CDR2 YNNKEL (reference sequence). The V gene lost 2 bases and the J gene lost 5 bases, with 15 bases spanning the gap. CDR3 sequence: CASSQSETRPNEKLFF. The CDR3 DNA is TGTGCCAGCAGCCAATCGGAGACCCGACCGAATGAAAAACTGTTTTTT.

The chain carries TRBV4-2 and TRBJ1-2; 8 bases agree with TRBD1. With V trimmed by 1 base and J by 11 bases, 9 bases remained unmatched. This CDR3 spans 14 amino acids. Germline assignment: CDR1 LGHNA and CDR2 YNFKEQ. CDR3 in DNA: TGTGCCAGCAGCCAAGTTGGGACAGGAGTGGATTACACCTTC. It encodes CASSQVGTGVDYTF.

V usage is TRBV6-5 and J usage is TRBJ1-3, with D perhaps TRBD1 (6 bases). This CDR3 is built from 15 residues. Trimming removed 5 bases from V and 2 bases from J, with 13 bases in between. CDR1 is MNHEY and CDR2 is SVGAGI in the germline V gene. CDR3 protein: CASSIPQGPGNTIYF. CDR3 bases: TGTGCCAGCAGTATCCCACAGGGACCTGGAAACACCATATATTTT.

The rearrangement uses TRBV5-1 and TRBJ2-1; TRBD2 might be the D (5 bases). This CDR3 comprises 14 residues. The V end was cut by 4 bases, the J end by 9 bases, with 17 bases between. CDR1 is SGHRS, CDR2 YFSETQ, per germline. CDR3 sequence: CASSLDLNRGEQFF. CDR3 DNA sequence: TGCGCCAGCAGCCTCGATTTAAATCGGGGTGAGCAGTTCTTC.

The gene calls are TRBV5-1 and TRBJ2-3, with D tentatively TRBD2 (5 bases). This CDR3 comprises 12 residues. Looked up from germline, CDR1 is SGHRS and CDR2 is YFSETQ. Trimming left V 7 bases short and J 1 base short, with 7 bases between. The CDR3 reads CASREGTDTQYF. As DNA, the CDR3 is TGCGCCAGCCGGGAAGGCACAGATACGCAGTATTTT.

The chain links TRBV7-2 to TRBJ1-1; D ambiguous. Germline CDR1 reads SGHTA; CDR2 reads FQGNSA. The CDR3 is made up of 14 amino acids. The V gene lost 4 bases and the J gene lost 1 base, with 10 bases spanning the gap. The CDR3, as DNA: TGTGCCAGCAGCTCCCTCGCGGGGAACACTGAAGCTTTCTTT. Translating gives CASSSLAGNTEAFF. The full variable domain, its missing parts supplied by reference TRBV7-2 and TRBJ1-1, is GAGVSQSPSNKVTEKGKDVELRCDPISGHTALYWYRQSLGQGLEFLIYFQGNSAPDKSGLPSDRFSAERTGGSVSTLTIQRTQQEDSAVYLCASSSLAGNTEAFFGQGTRLTVV.

The chain joins TRBV6-5 to TRBJ1-2; D not resolved. The ends were cut back, 7 bases at V and 2 bases at J, with 17 bases in the middle. In germline, CDR1 is MNHEY, CDR2 SVGAGI. The CDR3 has 15 amino acids. The CDR3 sequence is CASISFGNPNYGYTF. DNA of the CDR3: TGTGCCAGCATTAGTTTCGGGAATCCCAACTATGGCTACACCTTC.

J is TRBJ1-2 and V is TRBV2; D may be TRBD1 (6 bases). V was shortened by 7 bases and J by 0 bases, with 15 bases between the two germline ends. The germline V gene has CDR1 SNHLY and CDR2 FYNNEI. The CDR3 length is 15 residues. This CDR3 reads CASTPRTATNYGYTF. The CDR3 region has the DNA TGTGCCAGCACCCCCCGGACAGCGACTAACTATGGCTACACCTTC. Full variable domain (outside the CDR3, taken from reference TRBV2 and TRBJ1-2): EPEVTQTPSHQVTQMGQEVILRCVPISNHLYFYWYRQILGQKVEFLVSFYNNEISEKSEIFDDQFSVERPDGSNFTLKIRSTKLEDSAMYFCASTPRTATNYGYTFGSGTRLTVV.

V gene TRBV6-1 combines with J gene TRBJ2-2; 11 nucleotides line up with TRBD2. The J segment lost 5 bases and the V segment lost 3 bases, leaving 2 bases of the junction unmatched. Germline V CDR1 and CDR2: MNHNS, SASEGT. CDR3 size: 15 residues. In DNA form, the CDR3 reads TGTGCCAGCAGTGAGGGACTAGCGGATACCGGGGAGCTGTTTTTT. Amino acid sequence: CASSEGLADTGELFF.

The chain couples TRBV6-5 to TRBJ1-6, with a weak D call TRBD1 (5 bases). Germline CDR1 MNHEY, CDR2 SVGAGI. The CDR3 contains 13 residues. V lost 7 bases and J lost 4, with 8 bases in between. Written as DNA, the CDR3 is TGTGCCAGCAAGGACACTTATAATTCACCCCTCCACTTT. It yields the protein CASKDTYNSPLHF.

The chain carries TRBV14 and TRBJ1-1; 9 nucleotides agree with TRBD1. Germline assignment: CDR1 SGHDN and CDR2 FVKESK. The CDR3 covers 16 residues. Unmatched junction bases numbered 12, after V lost 4 bases and J lost 6 bases. The CDR3 coding sequence is TGTGCCAGCAGCCCATATAAGACAGGGGGTTTATCTGAAGCTTTCTTT. This codes for CASSPYKTGGLSEAFF.

This chain uses TRBV9 with TRBJ2-7, with D perhaps TRBD1 (6 bases). V was pared by 3 bases and J by 1 base, with 17 bases between. CDR3 length: 16 amino acids. Per the germline V gene, CDR1 is SGDLS and CDR2 is YYNGEE. Written as DNA, the CDR3 is TGTGCCAGCAGCGACGATCCCGGGACACGGTCCTACGAGCAGTACTTC. Translated, it gives CASSDDPGTRSYEQYF.

The V call is TRBV18, the J call TRBJ1-1, with 7 bases identical to TRBD1. Looked up from germline, CDR1 is KGHSH and CDR2 is LQKENI. The junction had 7 bases not matched to a gene; V was cut back by 8 bases and J by 4 bases. The length of the CDR3 is 13 residues. This chain's CDR3 is CASGQGGGTEAFF. CDR3 bases: TGTGCCAGCGGACAAGGGGGCGGCACTGAAGCTTTCTTT.

The chain recombines TRBV21-1 with TRBJ1-1; the table calls TRBD1, which could not be checked here. TRBV21-1 is designated a pseudogene. The CDR3 spans 17 residues. In DNA form, the CDR3 reads TGTGCCAGCAGCTACACACCAGGGGCCTCCATGAACACTGAAGCTTTCTTT. Its translation is CASSYTPGASMNTEAFF.

J is TRBJ2-7 and V is TRBV9; 7 nucleotides line up with TRBD1. The CDR3 sequence is 13 residues long. J gave up 5 bases and V 3 bases, and 5 bases lay outside the gene matches. The germline CDR1 and CDR2 sequences are SGDLS and YYNGEE. The CDR3 spells CASSAQGRDEQYF. Written as DNA, the CDR3 is TGTGCCAGCAGCGCACAGGGGCGGGACGAGCAGTACTTC.

The chain combines TRBV18 with TRBJ2-7, with 9 bases matching TRBD1. The germline V gene encodes CDR1 KGHSH and CDR2 LQKENI. CDR3 length: 16 residues. V was clipped by 2 bases and J by 3 bases; unmatched bases: 8. CDR3 residues: CASSPVQGQGNYEQYF. CDR3 nucleotide sequence: TGTGCCAGCTCACCAGTCCAGGGACAGGGTAACTACGAGCAGTACTTC.

The chain couples TRBV28 to TRBJ1-1, with TRBD1 matching 7 bases. The germline CDR1 and CDR2 sequences are MDHEN and SYDVKM. J gave up 5 bases and V 7 bases, and 10 bases lay outside the gene matches. The CDR3 spans 14 residues. The CDR3 nucleotides read TGTGCCAGCATCAAGGGGGCGCGGAGTACTGAAGCTTTCTTT. It encodes CASIKGARSTEAFF.

V usage is TRBV3-1 (or the pseudogene TRBV3-2) and J usage is TRBJ2-2, with 8 bases aligning to TRBD1. CDR3 size: 15 residues. Germline-derived CDR1 and CDR2 are LGHDT and YNNKEL (reference sequence). The J segment lost 5 bases and the V segment lost 0 bases, leaving 2 bases of the junction unmatched. In nucleotides, the CDR3 is TGTGCCAGCAGCCAAGAGGGACAGGCGACCGGGGAGCTGTTTTTT. It yields the protein CASSQEGQATGELFF.

The chain joins TRBV2 to TRBJ2-7, with 10 bases aligning to TRBD2. CDR1 and CDR2 from the germline V gene are SNHLY and FYNNEI. V shed 6 bases, J shed 6 bases, and the junction held 8 bases outside the gene matches. CDR3 length: 14 amino acids. The CDR3 spells CASRNSGGASEQYF. The DNA of the CDR3 is TGTGCCAGCAGGAACAGCGGGGGGGCCAGCGAGCAGTACTTC.

The table lists this clone with a count of one. The chain links TRBV30 to TRBJ1-1; TRBD1 aligns across 11 bases. J was trimmed by 3 bases and V by 7 bases; bases with no gene match: 4. The CDR3 extends over 13 amino acids. Germline CDR1 reads GTSNPN; CDR2 reads SVGIG (reference sequence). CDR3 loop: CASPGQGDTEAFF. The CDR3 DNA follows: TGTGCCTCACCGGGACAGGGGGACACTGAAGCTTTCTTT.